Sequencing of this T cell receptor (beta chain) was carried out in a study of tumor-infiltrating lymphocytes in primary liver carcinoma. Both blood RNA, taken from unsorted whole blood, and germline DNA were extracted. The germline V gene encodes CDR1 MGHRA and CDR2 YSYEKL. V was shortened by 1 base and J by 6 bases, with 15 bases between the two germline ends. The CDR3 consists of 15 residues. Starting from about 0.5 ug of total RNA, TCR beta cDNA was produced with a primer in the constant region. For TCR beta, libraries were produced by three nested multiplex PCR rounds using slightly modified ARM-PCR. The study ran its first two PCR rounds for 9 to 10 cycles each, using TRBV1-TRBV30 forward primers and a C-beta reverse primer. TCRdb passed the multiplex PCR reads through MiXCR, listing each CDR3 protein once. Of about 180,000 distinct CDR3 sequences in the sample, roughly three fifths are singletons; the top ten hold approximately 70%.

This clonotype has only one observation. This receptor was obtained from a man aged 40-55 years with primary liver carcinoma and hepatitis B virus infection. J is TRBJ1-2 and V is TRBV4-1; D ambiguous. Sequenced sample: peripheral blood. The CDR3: CASSQVRRETNGYTF. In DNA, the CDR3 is TGCGCCAGCAGCCAAGTTCGGCGGGAGACGAATGGCTACACCTTC.